One T cell receptor (beta chain) is described in this entry. No antigen is known for it. A much larger clone lies a single base off, so this may be a read error. Ophthalmopathy patients were characterized by moderately to severely active disease, a Clinical Activity Score of at least 3, a NOSPECS grade of at least 4, and a disease duration under 3 months. Anyone with other autoimmune diseases, uncontrolled infections, pregnancy or lactation was excluded from the study. Diagnosis relied on clinical symptoms, serum thyroxine, TRAb, thyroid ultrasound and orbital computed tomography. Using Ficoll-Paque density gradient centrifugation, PBMCs were isolated from about 10 ml of fresh peripheral blood. Total RNA was extracted using Trizol reagent, and RNA quality was checked on an Agilent 2100 Bioanalyzer. This entry belongs to a study of Graves' ophthalmopathy and Graves' hyperthyroidism listed by TCRdb under 2018. Background for the entire study: Peripheral blood was collected before any treatment was given, at the time of initial diagnosis. The study used TCR beta repertoire signatures to distinguish Graves' ophthalmopathy from Graves' hyperthyroidism and to predict progression to ophthalmopathy. In roughly six hyperthyroidism patients, T-cell repertoires of thyroid tissue and blood were compared. An independent validation cohort comprised roughly 20 hyperthyroidism patients and over 15 patients who later progressed from hyperthyroidism to ophthalmopathy. Once sampling was done, hyperthyroidism patients were given methimazole at a starting dose of 30 mg daily, while ophthalmopathy patients were given high-dose intravenous methylprednisolone. In total, under 150 blood samples were TCR-sequenced: around 42 ophthalmopathy, under 80 hyperthyroidism and approximately 17 hyperthyroidism-to-ophthalmopathy patients. To explore V-J signatures that separate ophthalmopathy from hyperthyroidism, a discovery set of about a hundred patients was enrolled, consisting of about 45 with ophthalmopathy and 57 with stable hyperthyroidism.

TCR beta CDR3 regions were amplified from RNA transcripts for repertoire sequencing. HTBI primers and the Qiagen OneStep RT-PCR kit were used in a first-round RT-PCR, which was followed by a second-round multiplex PCR, size selection and purification. Libraries were sequenced paired-end with 100 bp reads on an Illumina HiSeq2000. Regarding the original processing steps: SOAPnuke was used for read processing, and reads with adapters, uncalled bases, a mean Phred below 15, or no exact constant-primer or identifier match were discarded. COPE v1.2.5 was used to merge the high-quality paired reads. Each unique nucleotide sequence was treated as a clonotype, and MiTCR v1.1 was used to align the clonotypes to the IMGT TRB V, D and J references. The analysis was limited to V-J combinations with a frequency above 0.0001, which together covered roughly 99% of the repertoires. For each V-J combination, a TCR clonal expansion and chaos score was defined as F50 clonal expansion divided by the chaos observed in the TCRdist matrix. Welch's t-statistics and random forest were used to reduce the features to about 12 V-J combinations, which were then used as input to a naive Bayes classifier. Thyroid-blood repertoire similarity was quantified with the Morisita-Horn index. TCRdb cleaned the public reads at Q25 with fastp, built clones with MiXCR and kept in-frame beta chains. When rows share a CDR3 protein, they turn into one entry using the most common DNA and genes. These V and J calls rely on TCRdb rather than the paper's analysis. This sample gives around 660,000 distinct CDR3 sequences in total; 35% to 50% of them show up just once. The ten largest clones add up to 2.5% to 3.5% of the sample.

What the work shows at the level of the full study, not this receptor alone: In validation, the model predicted ophthalmopathy progression with more than 55% sensitivity and 72.22% specificity; more than ten predicted patients were CT-confirmed with GO in a median of around 6.5 months. In cross-validation, the 13-signature model distinguished ophthalmopathy from stable hyperthyroidism with just over 85% sensitivity and 81.08% specificity, while in the test set the corresponding values were roughly 80% and 75%. Sample size was not statistically predetermined, and group allocation was not concealed from the investigators. Most of the expanded thyroid clonotypes with a frequency above 0.001 were also detected in blood, and it was suggested that the thyroid immune response may be reflected by blood repertoires.

The clonotype originates from an adult man with Graves' ophthalmopathy. The sample comprised peripheral blood.

The base sequence is TGTGCCAGCAGCTTAGTTGATGCGGGGCGCGGTATCGGAGCTTTCTTT. Translated, it reads CASSLVDAGRGIGAFF. The chain is assembled from TRBV7-2 and TRBJ1-1, and perhaps TRBD1 as D gene, on 5 matching bases. The germline V gene specifies SGHTA as CDR1 and FQGNSA as CDR2. The CDR3 covers 16 residues, taking in both the cysteine and the phenylalanine. Only the CDR3 region is kept as DNA, spanning 48 bases read in frame from base 1. V is pared back by 1 base and J by 10 bases, with 22 bases lying between the germline termini.